This TCR beta chain was recorded in a study of OX40 agonist ivuxolimab in advanced cancers. The protocol was immunoSEQ multiplex PCR, while the TCRdb copy is restricted to in-frame clones and leaves out a portion. The data show 60,000 or so clones, 84% seen once. The germline CDR1 and CDR2 sequences are SQVTM and ANQGSEA. Trimming took 4 bases from V and 8 from J, leaving 11 bases between them. The CDR3 has 11 amino acids. The sequences come from CD4+ or CD8+ T cells sorted from blood, collected in a trial of the OX40 agonist ivuxolimab. This chain uses TRBV29-1 with TRBJ1-1, with unresolved D. This clonotype was sampled from an adult with an advanced solid tumor such as melanoma, head and neck, liver or kidney cancer. The CDR3 region is CSVVNLSEAFF. CDR3 nucleotide sequence: TGCAGCGTTGTAAACCTGTCCGAAGCTTTCTTT.